Listed below are T cell receptor beta chains from one sample, sequenced in a study of persistence of HIV-infected CD4 T cells. The antigens of these receptors remain unknown. Clones were read by immunoSEQ multiplex PCR, and TCRdb kept only the in-frame ones, dropping some. The sample holds roughly 43,000 clones, roughly nine tenths seen once. Specimen: CD4+ T cells sorted from PBMCs after roughly 19-hour stimulation, collected from a patient who received antiretroviral therapy. Every receptor here comes from an adult man with HIV who was CMV-seropositive. Both conserved end residues are part of each CDR3. D genes are given only for firm matches. Clone size is given for some rows only: seen once, a few or many times, or a class if the clone is expanded.

d_call j_call cdr3_length clone_size v_call cdr3_aa cdr3_nt
. TRBJ2-7 16 . TRBV6-5 CASSYTLPGGSYEQYF TGTGCCAGCAGTTACACCCTGCCAGGGGGGTCCTACGAGCAGTACTTC
. TRBJ2-5 12 . TRBV30 CALRTAQETQYF TGTGCCTTACGGACAGCCCAAGAGACCCAGTACTTC
. TRBJ2-1 11 . TRBV12-3/TRBV12-4 CASSFRREQFF TGTGCCAGCAGTTTCCGACGGGAGCAGTTCTTC
TRBD1 TRBJ1-1 16 . TRBV5-5 CASSLVFQGAKTEAFF TGTGCCAGCAGCTTGGTGTTCCAGGGGGCAAAGACTGAAGCTTTCTTT
TRBD1 TRBJ2-7 14 . TRBV6-5 CASSLTGVNYEQYF TGTGCCAGCAGTTTAACAGGGGTGAACTACGAGCAGTACTTC
TRBD1 TRBJ1-1 16 . TRBV5-4 CASSPGGRGGNTEAFF TGTGCCAGCAGCCCCGGGGGCAGGGGGGGAAACACTGAAGCTTTCTTT
TRBD1 TRBJ1-1 19 . TRBV15 CATSRDLWSRQGADTEAFF TGTGCCACCAGCAGAGATCTCTGGTCGAGACAGGGGGCGGACACTGAAGCTTTCTTT
. TRBJ1-5 13 . TRBV7-9 CASSSGGAQPQHF TGTGCCAGCAGCTCGGGGGGGGCTCAGCCCCAGCATTTT
. TRBJ1-1 16 once TRBV5-1 CASSPSTDRLNTEAFF TGCGCCAGCAGCCCCAGCACTGACAGGCTAAACACTGAAGCTTTCTTT
. TRBJ1-5 15 . TRBV2 CASRPEAQTNQPQHF TGTGCCAGCCGCCCGGAGGCGCAGACCAATCAGCCCCAGCATTTT
TRBD1 TRBJ1-5 15 . TRBV5-8 CASSPRDSYNQPQHF TGTGCCAGCAGCCCCCGGGACAGCTACAATCAGCCCCAGCATTTT
. TRBJ2-1 17 once TRBV7-6 CASSSSQGGSSYNEQFF TGTGCCAGCAGCTCCTCCCAGGGGGGCAGTTCCTACAATGAGCAGTTCTTC
. TRBJ2-7 14 . TRBV18 CASSPNGHFYEQYF TGTGCCAGCTCACCAAACGGACACTTCTACGAGCAGTACTTC
. TRBJ2-7 16 medium-sized TRBV19 CASSKRQGGRAHEQYF TGTGCCAGTAGTAAAAGACAGGGAGGGCGTGCGCACGAGCAGTACTTC
. TRBJ2-7 15 . TRBV5-4 CASSHEIHGAYEQYF TGTGCCAGCAGCCATGAAATACACGGTGCCTACGAGCAGTACTTC
. TRBJ2-3 15 . TRBV6-5 CASSYSRMNLDTQYF TGTGCCAGCAGTTACTCCCGAATGAACTTAGATACGCAGTATTTT
. TRBJ1-6 13 few TRBV7-2 CASSLAVESPLHF TGTGCCAGCAGCTTAGCGGTCGAATCACCCCTCCACTTT
. TRBJ2-7 11 . TRBV28 CASSSYYEQYF TGTGCCAGCAGTTCCTATTACGAGCAGTACTTC
. TRBJ2-2 12 few TRBV28 CASTPRAGELFF TGTGCCAGCACCCCTCGTGCCGGGGAGCTGTTTTTT
. TRBJ1-5 16 . TRBV6-1 CASSEGAGPGKQPQHF TGTGCCAGCAGTGAAGGGGCAGGGCCCGGTAAACAGCCCCAGCATTTT
. TRBJ1-3 13 few TRBV7-9 CATRSGAGNTIYF TGTGCCACCAGGAGTGGCGCTGGAAACACCATATATTTT
. TRBJ1-1 15 . TRBV4-2 CASSQDLAGNTEAFF TGTGCCAGCAGCCAAGATCTAGCAGGGAACACTGAAGCTTTCTTT
. TRBJ1-1 13 once TRBV2 CASSLDMNTEAFF TGTGCCAGCAGTTTGGACATGAACACTGAAGCTTTCTTT
. TRBJ1-5 14 . TRBV5-5 CASSPLDQGQPQHF TGTGCCAGCAGCCCCCTGGACCAAGGTCAGCCCCAGCATTTT
. TRBJ1-1 14 . TRBV28 CASSFFRGNTEAFF TGTGCCAGCAGTTTCTTCAGGGGGAACACTGAAGCTTTCTTT
. TRBJ1-2 13 . TRBV25-1 CASGGRLDYGYTF TGTGCCAGCGGTGGACGTTTGGATTATGGCTACACCTTC
. TRBJ2-1 12 . TRBV5-8 CASGGRWGEQFF TGTGCCAGCGGGGGTCGGTGGGGTGAGCAGTTCTTC
. TRBJ2-7 13 . TRBV12-3/TRBV12-4 CASSLGESGKQYF TGTGCCAGCAGTTTGGGGGAGTCTGGGAAGCAGTACTTC
. TRBJ2-2 14 . TRBV6-4 CASSYRPNTGELFF TGTGCCAGCAGCTACAGGCCGAACACCGGGGAGCTGTTTTTT
. TRBJ2-1 15 . TRBV18 CASSPFPLSYNEQFF TGTGCCAGCTCACCCTTCCCACTATCCTACAATGAGCAGTTCTTC
TRBD1 TRBJ2-7 15 . TRBV27 CASSLSGQGIYEQYF TGTGCCAGCAGTTTATCGGGACAGGGGATCTACGAGCAGTACTTC
. TRBJ1-1 14 few TRBV4-1 CASSQETLNTEAFF TGCGCCAGCAGCCAAGAAACTCTGAACACTGAAGCTTTCTTT
. TRBJ1-1 12 few TRBV28 CALRGVGTEAFF TGTGCTTTGAGGGGTGTGGGCACTGAAGCTTTCTTT
TRBD1 TRBJ2-7 16 . TRBV6-1 CASSAWDRGRSYEQYF TGTGCCAGCAGTGCCTGGGACAGGGGACGCTCCTACGAGCAGTACTTC
. TRBJ1-4 15 . TRBV6-4 CASSASGTVGAKLFF TGTGCCAGCAGTGCCTCCGGGACGGTCGGCGCAAAACTGTTTTTT
TRBD1 TRBJ1-2 17 . TRBV6-2/TRBV6-3 CASSSKGRDSQNYGYTF TGTGCCAGCAGTTCCAAGGGCCGGGACAGCCAAAACTATGGCTACACCTTC
TRBD1 TRBJ1-1 16 . TRBV27 CASSLAYRGPGAEAFF TGTGCCAGCAGTTTAGCTTACAGGGGGCCTGGGGCTGAAGCTTTCTTT
TRBD1 TRBJ2-2 15 . TRBV18 CASSSGTGRTGELFF TGTGCCAGCTCATCCGGGACAGGCCGGACCGGGGAGCTGTTTTTT
TRBD2 TRBJ2-1 15 . TRBV5-6 CASGTTGGAGNEQFF TGTGCCAGCGGAACTACCGGGGGGGCCGGCAATGAGCAGTTCTTC
TRBD2 TRBJ2-7 12 . TRBV2 CASINRGGEQYF TGTGCCAGCATTAATCGGGGAGGGGAGCAGTACTTC
. TRBJ2-2 15 . TRBV28 CASSLSGPNTGELFF TGTGCCAGCAGTTTGTCGGGGCCGAACACCGGGGAGCTGTTTTTT
TRBD1 TRBJ2-2 15 . TRBV7-3 CASSPATGETGELFF TGTGCCAGCAGCCCGGCGACAGGGGAGACCGGGGAGCTGTTTTTT
TRBD2 TRBJ2-3 17 . TRBV15 CATSSPPGLAGLDTQYF TGTGCCACCAGCAGTCCTCCGGGACTAGCGGGGTTAGATACGCAGTATTTT
. TRBJ1-1 14 once TRBV5-4 CASSPRGGDTEAFF TGTGCCAGCAGCCCCCGGGGTGGCGACACTGAAGCTTTCTTT
. TRBJ2-1 11 . TRBV20-1 CSARPYNEQFF TGCAGTGCTCGACCTTACAATGAGCAGTTCTTC
TRBD2 TRBJ2-1 17 . TRBV5-1 CASSLYNSGSSYNEQFF TGCGCCAGCAGCTTGTATAATAGCGGGAGCTCCTACAATGAGCAGTTCTTC
. TRBJ2-2 16 . TRBV24-1 CATSDLGYGDTGELFF TGTGCCACCAGTGATTTGGGGTATGGGGACACCGGGGAGCTGTTTTTT
. TRBJ1-4 16 . TRBV9 CASSVATGGSGEKLFF TGTGCCAGCAGCGTAGCTACCGGGGGTTCCGGGGAAAAACTGTTTTTT
TRBD1 TRBJ2-7 13 . TRBV10-3 CAIRIPTGSEQYF TGTGCCATCCGCATTCCGACAGGGTCCGAGCAGTACTTC
. TRBJ1-6 17 . TRBV5-3 CARSSPGEERVNSPLHF TGTGCCAGAAGCTCCCCTGGTGAGGAAAGGGTAAATTCACCCCTCCACTTT
. TRBJ2-7 16 . TRBV7-8 CASSPRRADPSYEQYF TGTGCCAGCAGCCCTAGACGGGCAGACCCTTCCTACGAGCAGTACTTC
. TRBJ2-1 12 . TRBV10-3 CAISDPGGEQFF TGTGCCATCAGTGACCCCGGGGGTGAGCAGTTCTTC
. TRBJ2-1 15 once TRBV6-2/TRBV6-3 CASSDTGSSYNEQFF TGTGCCAGCAGTGACACTGGGAGCTCCTACAATGAGCAGTTCTTC
. TRBJ1-5 15 . TRBV19 CASRSGGTGNQPQHF TGTGCCAGTCGGTCGGGGGGCACTGGCAATCAGCCCCAGCATTTT
. TRBJ2-1 14 . TRBV5-1 CASSLGGVYNEQFF TGCGCCAGCAGCTTGGGGGGAGTTTACAATGAGCAGTTCTTC
. TRBJ1-5 17 . TRBV7-2 CASSLESAGLSNQPQHF TGTGCCAGCAGCTTAGAATCGGCAGGGCTTAGCAATCAGCCCCAGCATTTT
TRBD1 TRBJ2-3 15 . TRBV25-1 CASSETGPYTDTQYF TGTGCCAGCAGTGAGACAGGGCCCTACACAGATACGCAGTATTTT
. TRBJ1-4 13 once TRBV5-6 CASSLARGAVLFF TGTGCCAGCAGCTTGGCCCGGGGGGCGGTTCTGTTTTTT
TRBD2 TRBJ2-3 15 . TRBV2 CASSWTSGSTDTQYF TGTGCCAGCAGTTGGACTAGCGGCAGCACAGATACGCAGTATTTT
. TRBJ2-1 14 . TRBV9 CASSVEGRLGEQFF TGTGCCAGCAGCGTAGAGGGGCGCCTTGGGGAGCAGTTCTTC